These 12 T cell receptor beta chains originate from one sample sequenced in a study of blood T cell repertoires in COVID-19. Method: immunoSEQ multiplex PCR; TCRdb's copy keeps in-frame clones and lacks some. The repertoire holds 81,000 or so clones, with about 92% as singletons. Source material: peripheral blood. The receptors shown here come from a woman aged 60-75 years with active COVID-19.

The V gene is TRBV24-1, the J gene TRBJ2-5, with a possible D match to TRBD1 (6 bases). Germline-derived CDR1 and CDR2 are KGHDR and SFDVKD. CDR3 size: 17 residues. V lost 3 bases to trimming and J lost 3 bases, with 19 bases between them. The CDR3 loop is CATSDRYEQGKKETQYF. The CDR3 DNA follows: TGTGCCACCAGTGATCGGTATGAACAGGGAAAGAAAGAGACCCAGTACTTC.

The chain has TRBV3-1 (or the pseudogene TRBV3-2) and TRBJ2-7; 8 positions agree with TRBD1. The CDR3 loop spans 14 amino acids. From germline, CDR1 is LGHDT and CDR2 YNNKEL (reference sequence). Trimming at V came to 2 bases and at J to 3 bases, leaving 3 bases not matched to a gene. CDR3 sequence (DNA): TGTGCCAGCAGCCAAACAGGGGGGTTCTACGAGCAGTACTTC. This translates into CASSQTGGFYEQYF.

The chain couples TRBV7-3 to TRBJ2-5, with TRBD2 identical over 13 bases. The CDR3 has 18 amino acids. Per the germline V gene, CDR1 is SGHTA and CDR2 is FQGTGA. V was clipped by 5 bases and J by 4 bases; unmatched bases: 13. The CDR3 DNA reads TGTGCCAGCAGCCTATCGGGACTAGCGGGACCCAGATCAGAGACCCAGTACTTC. Translation: CASSLSGLAGPRSETQYF.

The chain is built from TRBV10-3 and TRBJ1-2; 9 positions agree with TRBD1. With 4 bases clipped from V and 6 bases from J, the junction kept 12 bases outside the gene matches. CDR1 ENHRY and CDR2 SYGVKD come from the germline V gene. CDR3 length equals 16 residues. CDR3 in DNA: TGTGCCATCAGTGGCTCCCGAGGACAGGGGACGAATGGCTACACCTTC. As protein: CAISGSRGQGTNGYTF.

The gene calls are TRBV6-5 and TRBJ1-5; no clear D. The CDR3 loop spans 15 amino acids. Trimming cost V 10 bases and J 7 bases, with 23 bases left between them. Germline V gives CDR1 MNHEY, CDR2 SVGAGI. CDR3 sequence: CATQTRPGSGQPQHF. CDR3 DNA sequence: TGTGCCACCCAAACTCGCCCAGGCTCGGGGCAGCCCCAGCATTTT.

The rearrangement uses TRBV10-3 and TRBJ2-1; TRBD2 agrees at 9 bases. This CDR3 has 13 residues. Germline V gives CDR1 ENHRY, CDR2 SYGVKD. V shed 8 bases, J shed 5 bases, and the junction held 4 bases outside the gene matches. CDR3 loop: CAIASGVDNEQFF. The CDR3, as DNA: TGTGCCATCGCTAGCGGGGTCGACAATGAGCAGTTCTTC.

CDR3 DNA sequence: TGCGCCAGCAGCCCTACAGGGGGCGAGGAGACCCAGTACTTC. This translates into CASSPTGGEETQYF. The rearrangement uses TRBV5-1 and TRBJ2-5; 9 nucleotides agree with TRBD1. Germline CDR1 and CDR2: SGHRS and YFSETQ. After removal of 4 bases from V and 5 bases from J, the junction contained 6 bases not matched to a gene. The CDR3 is 14 amino acids.

This clone showed up just once. The chain uses TRBV12-3 or TRBV12-4 and TRBJ2-7; TRBD1 might be the D (5 bases). The CDR3 consists of 13 residues. The V end lost 7 bases, the J end lost 1 base, and 11 bases lay between the germline ends. Here the CDR3 reads CASTIDSSYEQYF. Here the CDR3 DNA reads TGTGCCAGCACGATCGACAGTTCCTACGAGCAGTACTTC.

The chain carries TRBV9 and TRBJ2-7, with D tentatively TRBD2 (6 bases). The CDR3 loop spans 15 amino acids. V was clipped by 3 bases and J by 0 bases, with 13 bases between them. Germline V gene sequence: CDR1 SGDLS, CDR2 YYNGEE. CDR3 protein: CASSGSGTGSYEQYF. The DNA of the CDR3 is TGTGCCAGCAGCGGCTCCGGGACTGGCTCCTACGAGCAGTACTTC.

A few counts support this clone. The J gene is TRBJ2-1, the V gene TRBV7-9, with D perhaps TRBD1 (6 bases). CDR3 size: 15 residues. V was pared by 5 bases and J by 1 base, with 12 bases between. Germline values: CDR1 SEHNR, CDR2 FQNEAQ (reference sequence). The CDR3 nucleotides are TGTGCCAGCAGCAAGCTGCAGGGGTCCTACAATGAGCAGTTCTTC. Amino acid sequence: CASSKLQGSYNEQFF. Filled out from reference TRBV7-9 and TRBJ2-1, the complete variable domain reads DTGVSQNPRHKITKRGQNVTFRCDPISEHNRLYWYRQTLGQGPEFLTYFQNEAQLEKSRLLSDRFSAERPKGSFSTLEIQRTEQGDSAMYLCASSKLQGSYNEQFFGPGTRLTVL.

A single count supports this clone. This rearrangement joins TRBV5-6 to TRBJ2-2; maybe TRBD2 (5 bases). The V and J ends lost 1 base and 14 bases respectively, with 15 bases between them. The CDR3 extends over 13 amino acids. Germline V gives CDR1 SGHDT, CDR2 YYEEEE. The CDR3 region is CASSLYATSGLFF. CDR3 sequence (DNA): TGTGCCAGCAGCTTGTACGCCACCTCGGGACTGTTTTTT. Full variable domain (remainder filled in from reference TRBV5-6 and TRBJ2-2): DAGVTQSPTHLIKTRGQQVTLRCSPKSGHDTVSWYQQALGQGPQFIFQYYEEEERQRGNFPDRFSGHQFPNYSSELNVNALLLGDSALYLCASSLYATSGLFFGEGSRLTVL.

The DNA of the CDR3 is TGTGCCAGCTCACCTGGACTAGCGGGAGTATATGAGCAGTTCTTC. Translating gives CASSPGLAGVYEQFF. The rearrangement uses TRBV18 and TRBJ2-1; 13 bases line up with TRBD2. Germline assignment: CDR1 KGHSH and CDR2 LQKENI. V shed 3 bases and J 8 bases; nucleotides not matched to a gene: 4. The CDR3 is 15 residues long.